The source of this TCR beta chain is a study of T cells in Graves' hyperthyroidism and ophthalmopathy (dated by TCRdb to the late 2010s). The study in broad terms: Peripheral blood was sampled at the time of initial diagnosis, prior to any treatment. For training and testing, the 100 or so patients in the discovery cohort were randomly divided in a 7:3 ratio. In six Graves' hyperthyroidism patients, the study also compared T-cell repertoires from thyroid tissue with T-cell repertoires from blood. TCR V-J signatures able to tell the groups apart were searched for in a discovery cohort of 90 to 100 patients, of whom roughly 42 had Graves' ophthalmopathy and about 55 had stable Graves' hyperthyroidism. After blood sampling, hyperthyroidism patients were treated with methimazole at a starting dose of 30 mg daily, and ophthalmopathy patients were treated with high-dose intravenous methylprednisolone. Whether ophthalmopathy could be predicted prospectively was tested in an independent validation cohort made up of about 20 hyperthyroidism patients plus 17 patients who later progressed to ophthalmopathy. TCR Vbeta CDR3 sequencing of 135 peripheral blood samples (around 45 ophthalmopathy, 75 to 85 hyperthyroidism and about 17 progressor patients) is reported in the paper.

Trimmed from V: 3 bases; trimmed from J: 6 bases; junction bases lacking a gene match: 5. The CDR3 is 15 amino acids in total, end residues counted. Solely the CDR3 DNA is kept, with 45 bases framed from the first base. The germline V gene (reference sequence) sets CDR1 to MNHEY and CDR2 to SMNVEV. Note on this clonotype: The target of this receptor is not known. Just one base apart from a much larger clone, this may be a read error. Given the absence of the conserved phenylalanine or tryptophan at the CDR3 end, a read error is likely.

Moderately to severely active disease, a Clinical Activity Score of at least 3, a NOSPECS grade of at least 4, and a duration under 3 months were present in ophthalmopathy patients. Exclusion was applied to patients with uncontrolled infections, other autoimmune diseases, pregnancy or lactation. Diagnoses were based on clinical symptoms, serum thyroxine and TRAb, thyroid ultrasound and orbital computed tomography. Ficoll-Paque density gradient centrifugation was used to isolate PBMCs from 8 to 10 ml of fresh peripheral blood. Total RNA was extracted using Trizol reagent, and RNA quality was assessed on an Agilent 2100 Bioanalyzer. General findings and caveats noted by the study authors: No statistical method was used to set the sample size in advance, and investigators knew the group allocation. Most expanded thyroid clonotypes (frequency above 0.001) were also detected in blood, a finding suggesting that blood repertoires may reflect thyroid immune responses. In cross-validation, a model built on a 13 V-J signature told ophthalmopathy apart from stable hyperthyroidism with roughly 87% sensitivity and roughly 83% specificity, and in testing the same model reached 80%/75%. In validation, the model predicted progression to ophthalmopathy with 55% to 71% sensitivity and around 72% specificity, a median of about 6 months before onset.

The TCR beta CDR3 regions were amplified from RNA transcripts. The TCR CDR3 was subjected to a first round of RT-PCR using the HTBI primer set and the Qiagen OneStep RT-PCR kit. Libraries were constructed in a second round of multiplex PCR, after which size selection and purification were carried out. The libraries were sequenced on an Illumina HiSeq2000 using paired-end 100 bp reads. From the authors' description of their analysis: SOAPnuke was used to process the raw data, removing reads that contained adapters or uncalled bases, had a mean Phred below 15, or lacked an exact match to the constant primer or identifier. High-quality paired reads were merged using COPE v1.2.5, and each unique nucleotide sequence was defined as a clonotype. MiTCR v1.1 was used to align the clonotypes against IMGT TRBV, TRBD and TRBJ reference segments. The analysis included only V-J combinations with a frequency above 0.0001, which together covered around 99% of the repertoires. The TCS score was defined as F50 (clonal expansion) divided by E x V (chaos), with BLOSUM62-based TCRdist calculated between CDR3 peptides within each V-J. Welch's t-statistics and random forest reduced roughly 500 V-J features to 13, which were used in a naive Bayes classifier (R e1071). TCRdb reprocessing: public reads trimmed at Q25 with fastp, clones called with MiXCR, in-frame beta chains kept. Rows matching on CDR3 protein sequence are summarized as one entry with the most common DNA and genes. It is TCRdb's table, rather than the study itself, that gives the V and J calls and clone size. The sample yields hundreds of thousands of distinct CDR3 sequences; around 22% were counted once. About 11% of the sample is held by the ten biggest clonotypes.

This clonotype originated in a woman aged 25 to 39 with Graves' ophthalmopathy. Sequencing input: blood. In this chain, TRBV27 is recombined with TRBJ1-5; a stretch of 10 junction bases matches TRBD1. The CDR3 protein is CASSLTGGAGQPQHL. The nucleotide sequence reads as follows: TGTGCCAGCAGTTTGACAGGGGGCGCGGGTCAGCCCCAGCATTTG.